This entry lists 19 T cell receptor beta chains sequenced from one sample in a study of blood T cell repertoires in COVID-19 (dated by TCRdb to 2020 to 2021). Libraries came from the immunoSEQ multiplex PCR assay. TCRdb carries this immuneACCESS record with in-frame sequences only. Its versions omit some clonotypes, under half of them owing to an unresolved V gene in the studies checked, with the rest unexplained. The sample contains some 170,000 clones, more than 70% of them found a single time. Together, the top ten hold approximately 6% of the sample. The sequencing sample was made of PBMCs or T cells enriched from blood (not recorded which). Source of these receptors: a man aged 35 to 55 who had recovered from COVID-19.

The CDR3 protein is CATSDFGQAKGTSNGYTF. CDR3 nucleotide sequence: TGTGCCACCAGTGATTTCGGGCAGGCAAAGGGAACTAGCAATGGCTACACCTTC. V usage is TRBV24-1 and J usage is TRBJ1-2; D gene ambiguous. The CDR3 contains 18 residues. Per germline, CDR1 KGHDR and CDR2 SFDVKD. V lost 1 base and J 6 bases, leaving 23 bases between the germline ends.

CDR3 DNA sequence: TGCAGCGTTGAAGAGGGCAGGGCTGACACTGAAGCTTTCTTT. This sequence encodes CSVEEGRADTEAFF. The V and J genes are TRBV29-1 and TRBJ1-1; D perhaps matches TRBD1 (5 bases). V dropped 0 bases and J dropped 3 bases, with 11 bases sitting between them. CDR1 SQVTM and CDR2 ANQGSEA come from the germline V gene. The CDR3 is 14 amino acids.

This clone was found a few times. The conserved phenylalanine or tryptophan is not found at the CDR3 terminus, so this likely reflects a read error. The DNA is omitted, as the CDR3 cannot be located on it reliably, and the CDR3 follows TCRdb's listing. CDR3 amino acids: CAWIVEGLARAI. The chain has TRBV30 and TRBJ1-2. The CDR3 length equals 12 residues, ends included. Germline V CDR1 and CDR2: GTSNPN, SVGIG (reference sequence).

The rearrangement links TRBV30 to TRBJ2-1, with 9 bases identical to TRBD2. Trimming at V came to 0 bases and at J to 3 bases, leaving 6 bases not matched to a gene. This CDR3 has 16 residues. The germline V gene has CDR1 GTSNPN and CDR2 SVGIG (reference sequence). The CDR3 nucleotides read TGTGCCTGGAGTGTTGGGGAGCGGGGGGTCTACAATGAGCAGTTCTTC. It yields the protein CAWSVGERGVYNEQFF.

This clone was observed once. The chain is built from TRBV24-1 and TRBJ2-5; perhaps TRBD1 as D (6 bases). CDR1 is KGHDR and CDR2 is SFDVKD in the germline V gene. V dropped 2 bases and J dropped 3 bases, with 9 bases sitting between them. The CDR3 contains 14 residues. CDR3 residues: CATSDYRAEETQYF. In DNA, the CDR3 is TGTGCCACCAGTGATTACAGGGCAGAAGAGACCCAGTACTTC.

This clone occurred many times. This rearrangement joins TRBV4-1 to TRBJ1-6, with 8 bases aligning to TRBD1. This CDR3 region has 15 residues. Germline V gives CDR1 MGHRA, CDR2 YSYEKL. V was pared by 0 bases and J by 9 bases, with 4 bases of the junction left unmatched. The CDR3 DNA sequence: TGCGCCAGCAGCCAAGAAGGGGACAGGACTTCACCCCTCCACTTT. This sequence encodes CASSQEGDRTSPLHF.

This chain connects TRBV6-5 to TRBJ2-1; D may be TRBD2 (5 bases). CDR1 and CDR2 from the germline V gene are MNHEY and SVGAGI. CDR3 length: 15 residues. V shed 5 bases and J shed 2 bases, with 13 bases lying between them. CDR3 sequence reads: CASSPFRGTYNEQFF. For the CDR3, the DNA is TGTGCCAGCAGTCCTTTTCGGGGTACCTACAATGAGCAGTTCTTC.

The chain joins TRBV6-5 to TRBJ2-3; TRBD1 is a possible D gene (5 bases). Germline lookup yields CDR1 MNHEY and CDR2 SVGAGI. The CDR3 extends over 16 amino acids. V lost 3 bases to trimming and J lost 5 bases, with 18 bases between them. CDR3 amino acids: CASSYSFGHRGDTQYF. CDR3 nucleotide sequence: TGTGCCAGCAGTTATTCTTTCGGACACAGAGGAGATACGCAGTATTTT.

This clone was seen a handful of times. The V gene is TRBV30, the J gene TRBJ2-2; a weak D match, TRBD1 (6 bases). Germline assignment: CDR1 GTSNPN and CDR2 SVGIG (reference sequence). Trimming removed 2 bases at V and 7 bases at J, with 11 bases between. The CDR3 runs 13 residues. CDR3 residues: CAWSRTANGELFF. In nucleotides, the CDR3 is TGTGCCTGGAGTCGGACAGCAAACGGGGAGCTGTTTTTT.

The CDR3 bases are TGTGCCAGCAGCCAAGATAGGAGAGCGGGGGGGCTTGGAGATACGCAGTATTTT. Its translation: CASSQDRRAGGLGDTQYF. The V gene is TRBV3-1 (or the pseudogene TRBV3-2), the J gene TRBJ2-3; 10 nucleotides line up with TRBD2. The CDR3 extends over 18 amino acids. The J segment lost 5 bases and the V segment lost 0 bases, leaving 11 bases of the junction unmatched. Looked up from germline, CDR1 is LGHDT and CDR2 is YNNKEL (reference sequence).

The chain combines TRBV5-1 with TRBJ2-3; 8 nucleotides match TRBD2. The CDR3 has 15 amino acids. V trimming: 2 bases; J trimming: 1 base; junction bases outside the gene matches: 3. Looked up from germline, CDR1 is SGHRS and CDR2 is YFSETQ. The CDR3 DNA sequence: TGCGCCAGCAGCTTCACTAGCGGCCGCACAGATACGCAGTATTTT. Translation: CASSFTSGRTDTQYF.

The CDR3 reads CASSLVTGGTEAFF. DNA of the CDR3: TGTGCCAGCAGCTTAGTAACAGGGGGGACTGAAGCTTTCTTT. This chain joins TRBV11-2 and TRBJ1-1, with 8 bases that match TRBD1. Germline V gene sequence: CDR1 SGHAT, CDR2 FQNNGV. J was trimmed by 5 bases and V by 1 base; bases with no gene match: 3. The CDR3 is 14 amino acids.

V is TRBV9 and J is TRBJ2-1; 11 bases fit TRBD2. J gave up 7 bases and V 4 bases, and 7 bases lay outside the gene matches. The CDR3 sequence is 15 residues long. CDR1 is SGDLS and CDR2 is YYNGEE in the germline V gene. CDR3 amino acids: CASSISGGAKNEQFF. CDR3 coding DNA: TGTGCCAGCAGCATTAGCGGGGGGGCTAAAAATGAGCAGTTCTTC.

This clone was observed a handful of times. The rearrangement links TRBV5-8 to TRBJ2-1; 10 bases agree with TRBD1. This CDR3 spans 15 amino acids. The germline CDR1 and CDR2 sequences are SGHTS and YDEGEE. V lost 6 bases to trimming and J lost 4 bases; unmatched junction nucleotides: 7. The DNA for the CDR3 is TGTGCCAGCACCCGGGGACAGGGGCGTTACAATGAGCAGTTCTTC. Protein sequence: CASTRGQGRYNEQFF. Based on the CDR3 plus reference TRBV5-8 and TRBJ2-1, the full variable domain is EAGVTQSPTHLIKTRGQQATLRCSPISGHTSVYWYQQALGLGLQFLLWYDEGEERNRGNFPPRFSGRQFPNYSSELNVNALELEDSALYLCASTRGQGRYNEQFFGPGTRLTVL.

V usage is TRBV9 and J usage is TRBJ2-2; 7 nucleotides match TRBD1. Per germline, CDR1 SGDLS and CDR2 YYNGEE. The V and J ends lost 3 bases and 1 base, in that order; junction bases with no gene match: 3. The CDR3 has 15 amino acids. The CDR3 DNA reads as TGTGCCAGCAGCGAGGGGGCGCAGAACACCGGGGAGCTGTTTTTT. It is translated as CASSEGAQNTGELFF. Together with reference TRBV9 and TRBJ2-2, the CDR3 gives the full variable domain: DSGVTQTPKHLITATGQRVTLRCSPRSGDLSVYWYQQSLDQGLQFLIQYYNGEERAKGNILERFSAQQFPDLHSELNLSSLELGDSALYFCASSEGAQNTGELFFGEGSRLTVL.

The chain employs TRBV3-1 (or the pseudogene TRBV3-2) and TRBJ2-5; D might be TRBD2 (6 bases). V was shortened by 3 bases and J by 7 bases, with 15 bases between the two germline ends. The CDR3 runs 14 residues. Per germline, CDR1 LGHDT and CDR2 YNNKEL (reference sequence). CDR3 bases: TGTGCCAGCAGCCAGGTAACCGCCGGGGGGACCCAGTACTTC. It translates to CASSQVTAGGTQYF.

The chain employs TRBV11-3 and TRBJ1-1; TRBD1 is a possible D gene (5 bases). Germline V gene data show CDR1 as SGHNT and CDR2 as YENEEA. Trimming shortened V by 3 bases and J by 5 bases, and 10 bases separated the two germline ends. CDR3 length: 13 residues. The CDR3 DNA reads TGTGCCAGCAGCTTTGGGGGGGGTACTGAAGCTTTCTTT. Its translation: CASSFGGGTEAFF. Full variable domain (outside the CDR3, taken from reference TRBV11-3 and TRBJ1-1): EAGVVQSPRYKIIEKKQPVAFWCNPISGHNTLYWYLQNLGQGPELLIRYENEEAVDDSQLPKDRFSAERLKGVDSTLKIQPAELGDSAVYLCASSFGGGTEAFFGQGTRLTVV.

The chain joins TRBV2 to TRBJ2-3, with 9 bases lining up with TRBD1. Trimming removed 11 bases from V and 6 bases from J; junction bases left unmatched: 9. CDR1 is SNHLY, CDR2 FYNNEI, per germline. The CDR3 spans 13 residues. CDR3 residues: CAGYRGLGDTQYF. DNA of the CDR3: TGTGCCGGGTACAGGGGGCTGGGGGATACGCAGTATTTT.

The rearrangement links TRBV3-1 (or the pseudogene TRBV3-2) to TRBJ1-6; D uncertain. CDR1 is LGHDT, CDR2 YNNKEL, per germline (reference sequence). V lost 5 bases and J 5 bases, leaving 22 bases between the germline ends. The CDR3 runs to 18 residues. The CDR3 region is CASSDINPIIHHNSPLHF. CDR3 nucleotide sequence: TGTGCCAGCAGCGACATTAATCCCATCATACATCATAATTCACCCCTCCACTTT.